This T cell receptor (beta chain) was observed in a study of CD8 T cells in Susac syndrome. Reverse transcription of about 0.5 to 1 ug RNA used random hexamers. Multiplex immunoSEQ PCR targeted 54 Vbeta and 13 Jbeta TCR beta segments. Each CDR3 protein is one row after TCRdb ran MiXCR on the immunoSEQ multiplex PCR reads. Among about 120,000 distinct CDR3 sequences listed, 90% to 95% were seen once. The CDR3 loop spans 14 amino acids. With 3 bases removed from V and 3 bases from J, the gap between germline ends came to 15 bases. Germline values: CDR1 DFQATT, CDR2 SNEGSKA (reference sequence). This TCR derives from a human donor with Susac syndrome. Sample: CD8+ T cells from PBMCs. J is TRBJ2-7 and V is TRBV20-1; tentative D call: TRBD2 (6 bases). As DNA, the CDR3 is TGCAGTGCTAGGGAAAACGGGGGTTTCTACGAGCAGTACTTC. Amino acid sequence: CSARENGGFYEQYF.